This T cell receptor beta chain stems from a study of identical twins. In its sample, this clonotype was seen a few times. Its target is not known. Template switching (which added a universal primer site) was used, and cDNA carried unique molecular identifiers. Each CDR3 protein is one row after TCRdb ran MiXCR on the 5' RACE reads. The profile shows 500,000 to 650,000 distinct CDR3 sequences, less than 9% of them singletons. Whole-study results and caveats: Memory repertoires showed no such pattern, whereas abundant cord blood beta clonotypes carried fewer insertions.

Trimming cost V 3 bases and J 2 bases, with 11 bases left between them. The germline gives CDR1 MDHEN, CDR2 SYDVKM. The CDR3 has 15 amino acids. Separately, the same data were catalogued under a study of yellow fever vaccine responses in identical twins.

The receptor was derived from a young woman in good health. Sequencing used PBMCs. V gene TRBV28 combines with J gene TRBJ2-1; D is perhaps TRBD2 (5 bases). CDR3 region: CASSFRTLTYNEQFF. The CDR3 DNA reads as TGTGCCAGCAGTTTTAGGACTCTGACCTACAATGAGCAGTTCTTC.